This T cell receptor (beta chain) was captured by sequencing in a study of blood T cell repertoires in COVID-19. On the study more broadly: Sample material is recorded as cDNA or gDNA derived from T cells, B-cell-depleted T cells, or PBMCs.

V was trimmed by 8 bases and J by 3 bases, leaving 20 bases between them. The CDR3 sequence is 16 residues long. Germline lookup yields CDR1 SGHVS and CDR2 FQNEAQ. The assay was immunoSEQ multiplex PCR, and TCRdb's table has in-frame clones only and misses some. The repertoire consists of 200,000 to 300,000 clones, with 70% to 90% occurring once and the leading ten covering over 1.1%. Sequences were obtained from peripheral blood. The TCR sequence derives from a man older than 75 with acute or convalescent COVID-19. The rearrangement uses TRBV7-8 and TRBJ1-5; D remains unclear. CDR3 in DNA: TGTGCCAGCTCCCTGAGGGAGCCAAGAGACAATCAGCCCCAGCATTTT. Amino acid sequence: CASSLREPRDNQPQHF.